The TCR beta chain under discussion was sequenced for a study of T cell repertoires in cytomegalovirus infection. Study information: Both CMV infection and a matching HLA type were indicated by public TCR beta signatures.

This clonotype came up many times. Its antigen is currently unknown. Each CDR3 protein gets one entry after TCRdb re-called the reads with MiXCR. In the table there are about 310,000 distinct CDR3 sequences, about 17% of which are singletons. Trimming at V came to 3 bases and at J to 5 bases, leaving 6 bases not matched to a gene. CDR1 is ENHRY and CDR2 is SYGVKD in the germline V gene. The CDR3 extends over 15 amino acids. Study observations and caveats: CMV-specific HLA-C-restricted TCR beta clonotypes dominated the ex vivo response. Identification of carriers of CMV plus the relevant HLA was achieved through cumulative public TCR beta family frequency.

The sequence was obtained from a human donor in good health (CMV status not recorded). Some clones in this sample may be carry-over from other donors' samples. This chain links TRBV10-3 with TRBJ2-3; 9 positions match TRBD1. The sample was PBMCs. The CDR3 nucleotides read TGTGCCATCAGTGACACAGGGGGCGTAGAAGATACGCAGTATTTT. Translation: CAISDTGGVEDTQYF.